This T cell receptor beta chain was sequenced for a study of cytomegalovirus exposure and HLA in healthy donors. The germline V gene has CDR1 MGHRA and CDR2 YSYEKL. CDR3 size: 16 residues. Trimming removed 1 base at V and 2 bases at J, with 13 bases between. In the case of this clone: Its target is unknown.

The study ran its PCR with 60 Vbeta and 13 Jbeta primers. Profiling relied on immunoSEQ multiplex PCR, and the TCRdb table lists in-frame clones only, not all of them. This table has 140,000 to 150,000 clones, roughly four fifths appearing once. Study outcomes and limitations: Presence/absence analyses assumed roughly uniform sequencing depth across donors. Immune exposure information comprised only CMV serostatus.

Specimen: PBMCs. This chain joins TRBV4-1 and TRBJ2-3; TRBD1 might be the D (5 bases). The sequence came from a woman aged 55-69 years in good health and CMV-seropositive. The CDR3 DNA reads TGCGCCAGCAGCCAAGCAGGGATGGGGTTCACAGATACGCAGTATTTT. Translating gives CASSQAGMGFTDTQYF.